The TCR beta chain under discussion was sequenced for a study of technical replicates of blood from several donors. Here immunoSEQ multiplex PCR was the method, and the copy in TCRdb shows in-frame clones only, minus some. The data show 60,000 or so clones, 95% to 98% seen once. V was clipped by 3 bases and J by 0 bases, with 18 bases between them. Germline V gene lookup returns CDR1 MNHEY and CDR2 SMNVEV (reference sequence). The length of the CDR3 is 18 residues. This TCR was sampled from a human donor in good health. The V call is TRBV27, the J call TRBJ1-5; D not resolved. The source material was T cells isolated from PBMCs. This CDR3 reads CASSLYDPGIFSNQPQHF. CDR3 nucleotide sequence: TGTGCCAGCAGTTTGTATGACCCCGGGATCTTTAGCAATCAGCCCCAGCATTTT.